The source of this T cell receptor (beta chain) is a study of T-cell memory formation after mild COVID-19. This clonotype came up a few times. It was 5'RACE with constant-segment primers that produced the TCR alpha and TCR beta cDNA libraries, which carried sample barcodes and UMIs. TCRdb used MiXCR to reprocess the 5' RACE reads, holding one entry per CDR3 protein. The table includes 300,000 to 400,000 distinct CDR3 sequences, around 21% detected once. The ends were cut back, 11 bases at V and 3 bases at J, with 14 bases in the middle. CDR1 and CDR2 from the germline V gene are MDHEN and SYDVKM. The CDR3 is 13 residues long.

V gene TRBV28 combines with J gene TRBJ2-1; weak D call: TRBD1 (7 bases). The sequenced sample consisted of PBMCs or a T cell subset sorted from them (not recorded which). This clonotype was obtained from an adult woman who had mild COVID-19 (a few samples of this study predate the infection). Cell type and time point are not known. CDR3 in amino acids: CAGGDSYYNEQFF. The CDR3 DNA reads as TGTGCCGGCGGGGACAGTTACTACAATGAGCAGTTCTTC.